Here is one T cell receptor beta chain with its context. The data stem from a study of blood T cell repertoires in COVID-19. Study at large: Both acute and convalescent COVID-19 samples were obtained from the United States, Italy and Spain.

Clones were sequenced by immunoSEQ multiplex PCR, and TCRdb holds only the in-frame ones, with some missing. This table holds 50,000 to 55,000 clones, about 82% found once. The CDR3 runs 15 residues. V was cut by 2 bases and J by 2 bases, with 10 bases left in between. Germline assignment: CDR1 SEHNR and CDR2 FQNEAQ (reference sequence). The sequencing input was peripheral blood. V is TRBV7-9 and J is TRBJ1-5; D unclear. This TCR derives from a woman of 80 years or more with acute or convalescent COVID-19. As DNA, the CDR3 is TGTGCCAGCAGCTTAAGCGGGGTTGGCAATCAGCCCCAGCATTTT. It specifies CASSLSGVGNQPQHF.